This passage covers 18 T cell receptor beta chains from one sample sequenced in a study of blood T cell repertoires in COVID-19. Some clones are missing from TCRdb's copy, which holds only in-frame ones; the method was immunoSEQ multiplex PCR. The sample includes just under 150,000 clones, 80% to 90% of them seen just once. The sample consisted of peripheral blood. The receptors shown here come from a man aged 50-59 years who had recovered from COVID-19.

This rearrangement joins TRBV7-2 to TRBJ1-4; possible D gene TRBD1, 5 bases. This CDR3 comprises 14 residues. V lost 5 bases and J 0 bases, leaving 7 bases between the germline ends. Germline V gene sequence: CDR1 SGHTA, CDR2 FQGNSA. Here the CDR3 reads CASSAGSTNEKLFF. CDR3 DNA: TGTGCCAGCAGCGCAGGGTCAACTAATGAAAAACTGTTTTTT.

The chain carries TRBV7-2 and TRBJ2-6; 7 bases agree with TRBD2. V lost 7 bases and J lost 2; bases outside the gene matches: 11. The CDR3 consists of 17 residues. The V gene's germline CDR1 is SGHTA and CDR2 FQGNSA. In DNA, the CDR3 is TGTGCCAGCACCCTGAACGGTGGGGGGGCTGGGGCCAACGTCCTGACTTTC. As protein: CASTLNGGGAGANVLTF.

The chain uses TRBV5-1 and TRBJ2-1; a weak D match, TRBD2 (6 bases). This CDR3 has 13 residues. V was pared by 7 bases and J by 7 bases, with 15 bases between. Germline V gene lookup returns CDR1 SGHRS and CDR2 YFSETQ. The CDR3 protein is CASSPGTGNEQFF. CDR3 coding DNA: TGCGCCAGCTCCCCCGGGACTGGGAATGAGCAGTTCTTC.

This sequence joins TRBV6-5 and TRBJ1-2; the D is unclear. CDR3 length: 13 amino acids. CDR1 is MNHEY and CDR2 is SVGAGI in the germline V gene. V was cut by 0 bases and J by 4 bases, with 6 bases left in between. The CDR3 region has the DNA TGTGCCAGCAGTTACTCGGCAGGCTATGGCTACACCTTC. Protein: CASSYSAGYGYTF.

This clone was detected once. This chain joins TRBV2 and TRBJ2-7; D gene ambiguous. This CDR3 region has 12 residues. Germline V gene data show CDR1 as SNHLY and CDR2 as FYNNEI. Trimming took off 6 bases at V and 3 bases at J, with 9 bases between the two ends. The CDR3 reads CASSLSNYEQYF. Written as DNA, the CDR3 is TGTGCCAGCAGCCTAAGTAACTACGAGCAGTACTTC.

V and J are TRBV7-9 and TRBJ2-7; a possible D gene is TRBD1 (5 bases). With 5 bases removed from V and 2 bases from J, the gap between germline ends came to 10 bases. CDR3 length equals 13 residues. The germline V gene has CDR1 SEHNR and CDR2 FQNEAQ (reference sequence). The CDR3 region is CASSQGTPYEQYF. In DNA form, the CDR3 reads TGTGCCAGCAGCCAGGGTACACCCTACGAGCAGTACTTC.

The rearrangement joins TRBV9 to TRBJ1-1, with TRBD1 matching over 9 bases. The CDR3 spans 14 residues. From germline, CDR1 is SGDLS and CDR2 YYNGEE. J lost 4 bases, V lost 4 bases, and 5 bases had no gene match. The CDR3 DNA follows: TGTGCCAGCAGCTCGGGACAGGGTCGCACTGAAGCTTTCTTT. Encoded protein: CASSSGQGRTEAFF.

V and J are TRBV7-9 and TRBJ1-1; the D is unclear. The germline V gene has CDR1 SEHNR and CDR2 FQNEAQ (reference sequence). The length of the CDR3 is 12 residues. Trimming took 0 bases from V and 7 from J, leaving 6 bases between them. The CDR3 protein is CASSLASGEAFF. The DNA for the CDR3 is TGTGCCAGCAGCTTAGCTAGTGGTGAAGCTTTCTTT. The variable domain in full, completed from reference TRBV7-9 and TRBJ1-1, reads DTGVSQNPRHKITKRGQNVTFRCDPISEHNRLYWYRQTLGQGPEFLTYFQNEAQLEKSRLLSDRFSAERPKGSFSTLEIQRTEQGDSAMYLCASSLASGEAFFGQGTRLTVV.

The count of this clone is one. The V and J genes are TRBV5-5 and TRBJ1-1; no clear D gene. The V gene's germline CDR1 is SGHKS and CDR2 YYEKEE (reference sequence). The CDR3 length is 13 residues. The V end was cut by 0 bases, the J end by 2 bases, with 5 bases between. As DNA, the CDR3 is TGTGCCAGCAGCTTGGATCCTAACACTGAAGCTTTCTTT. Translation: CASSLDPNTEAFF.

This clone was picked up a small number of times. The V call is TRBV7-2, the J call TRBJ1-4, with TRBD1 identical over 7 bases. Trimming removed 5 bases from V and 2 bases from J; junction bases left unmatched: 5. The germline V gene has CDR1 SGHTA and CDR2 FQGNSA. CDR3 length: 15 amino acids. The CDR3 region has the DNA TGTGCCAGCAGCCCGGGACAGATGACTAATGAAAAACTGTTTTTT. Amino acid sequence: CASSPGQMTNEKLFF.

This clone appeared once. V is TRBV2 and J is TRBJ2-2; 7 nucleotides match TRBD2. Germline V lookup: CDR1 SNHLY, CDR2 FYNNEI. The CDR3 contains 13 residues. J gave up 5 bases and V 3 bases, and 0 bases lay outside the gene matches. In DNA, the CDR3 is TGTGCCAGCAGTGAGGGGGGGACCGGGGAGCTGTTTTTT. As protein: CASSEGGTGELFF.

As concerns this clone: The sample carries other DNA sequences with the same CDR3. The V and J genes are TRBV5-1 and TRBJ2-1; tentative D call: TRBD1 (6 bases). The CDR3 totals 13 residues. Germline values: CDR1 SGHRS, CDR2 YFSETQ. Trimming took 1 base from V and 4 from J, leaving 6 bases between them. CDR3 DNA: TGCGCCAGCAGCTTGACAGGGTACAATGAGCAGTTCTTC. This encodes CASSLTGYNEQFF.

The chain has TRBV19 and TRBJ1-6; D is undetermined. Between the trimmed V and J ends, which lost 4 bases and 3 bases, there was a span of 13 bases. The CDR3 sequence is 16 residues long. Germline-derived CDR1 and CDR2 are LNHDA and SQIVND (reference sequence). The CDR3: CASSRAASIYNSPLHF. In DNA, the CDR3 is TGTGCCAGTAGTAGGGCCGCGTCGATCTATAATTCACCCCTCCACTTT.

Details on this clone: One end of the junction varies from germline; a read error may be responsible. The chain combines TRBV4-2 with TRBJ2-6, with D tentatively TRBD2 (5 bases). CDR3 size: 17 residues. Germline assignment: CDR1 LGHNA and CDR2 YNFKEQ. The CDR3 nucleotides are TGTGCCAGCACCCAATCCTCGGGATACTCTGGGGCCAACGTCCTGACTTTC. Protein: CASTQSSGYSGANVLTF.

The chain has TRBV19 and TRBJ1-5; 8 bases fit TRBD1. CDR3 length: 17 amino acids. Germline CDR1 is LNHDA and CDR2 is SQIVND (reference sequence). Trimming took 5 bases from V and 4 from J; bases not matched to a gene: 13. CDR3 DNA sequence: TGTGCCAGTAGTGCGGCCGGGACAGGAGAGTTTAATCAGCCCCAGCATTTT. It specifies CASSAAGTGEFNQPQHF. Using reference TRBV19 and TRBJ1-5 for the parts outside the CDR3, the full variable domain is DGGITQSPKYLFRKEGQNVTLSCEQNLNHDAMYWYRQDPGQGLRLIYYSQIVNDFQKGDIAEGYSVSREKKESFPLTVTSAQKNPTAFYLCASSAAGTGEFNQPQHFGDGTRLSIL.

In its sample, this clone was seen once. V and J are TRBV5-4 and TRBJ1-2; perhaps TRBD1 as D (5 bases). With 0 bases removed from V and 5 bases from J, the gap between germline ends came to 11 bases. The germline gives CDR1 SGHNT, CDR2 YYREEE (reference sequence). The CDR3 has 14 amino acids. The chain's CDR3 is CASSLGTQGYGYTF. The CDR3 nucleotides are TGTGCCAGCAGCTTGGGCACCCAGGGATATGGCTACACCTTC.

This clone was recorded a few times. The CDR3 nucleotides are TGTGCCAGCTCACCTCGGGAGTCGGATGGCTACACCTTC. Amino acid sequence: CASSPRESDGYTF. V usage is TRBV18 and J usage is TRBJ1-2, with D unresolved. CDR3 length: 13 residues. The V gene lost 3 bases and the J gene lost 6 bases, with 11 bases spanning the gap. Germline assignment: CDR1 KGHSH and CDR2 LQKENI.

The rearrangement joins TRBV6-2 or TRBV6-3 to TRBJ1-4, with TRBD1 matching over 7 bases. CDR1 and CDR2 (germline): MNHEY, SVGEGT. The CDR3 contains 19 residues. J lost 3 bases, V lost 0 bases, and 13 bases had no gene match. CDR3: CASSYSAADRDRANEKLFF. In DNA, the CDR3 is TGTGCCAGCAGTTACTCCGCCGCCGACAGGGATCGAGCTAATGAAAAACTGTTTTTT.